This is a list of T cell receptor beta chains from one sample in a study of blood T cell repertoires in COVID-19. TCRdb's copy holds only in-frame clones and misses some; the assay was immunoSEQ multiplex PCR. The data contain 190,000 or so clones, around nine tenths of them seen just once; the ten biggest clones take up less than 3%. The specimen sequenced was peripheral blood. All receptors come from a man aged 35 to 55 with active or convalescent COVID-19. CDR3s include the opening cysteine and the closing phenylalanine or tryptophan. The D gene is left open where the match is weak. A clone size is listed for some rows: how often the clone was seen (once, few, many), or a class if it is expanded.

TRBV6-5	TRBJ2-7	.	.	14	TGTGCCAGCAGTTATTCGGGTGGGTCCTACGAGCAGTACTTC	CASSYSGGSYEQYF
TRBV3-1/TRBV3-2	TRBJ1-2	.	.	14	TGTGCCAGCAGCCAAGGGCTAGAGACCCATGGCTACACCTTC	CASSQGLETHGYTF
TRBV7-9	TRBJ1-1	.	.	15	TGTGCCAGCAGCTTACCGCAAGCGGGGAGGACTGAAGCTTTCTTT	CASSLPQAGRTEAFF
TRBV7-9	TRBJ2-2	TRBD1	.	15	TGTGCCAGCAGCCCCGGGACAGGGAACACCGGGGAGCTGTTTTTT	CASSPGTGNTGELFF
TRBV7-2	TRBJ1-4	TRBD1	.	15	TGTGCCAGCAGCCCGCACAGGGGGCATGCTGAAAAACTGTTTTTT	CASSPHRGHAEKLFF
TRBV12-3/TRBV12-4	TRBJ1-2	TRBD1	.	13	TGTGCCAGCAGTTTGCAGGGGGCAGGTGGCTACACCTTC	CASSLQGAGGYTF
TRBV27	TRBJ2-7	.	few	16	TGTGCCAGCAGTTTAATTCCGGTTGGACAGACCTACGAGCAGTACTTC	CASSLIPVGQTYEQYF
TRBV7-8	TRBJ2-3	.	once	15	TGTGCCAGCAGCCCCCGTGGACTCAGCACAGATACGCAGTATTTT	CASSPRGLSTDTQYF
TRBV11-2	TRBJ2-1	.	many	13	TGTGCCAGCAGCTTAGAGGCCAGTAATGAGCAGTTCTTC	CASSLEASNEQFF
TRBV24-1	TRBJ1-2	.	.	12	TGTGCCACCAGTGATCGCCTAGATGGCTACACCTTC	CATSDRLDGYTF
TRBV19	TRBJ1-6	.	.	15	TGTGCCTGTGGCTACCCCGGACAGCCCAATTCACCCCTCCACTTT	CACGYPGQPNSPLHF
TRBV2	TRBJ2-2	TRBD1	.	14	TGTGCCAGCCGGGACAGGGCGAACACCGGGGAGCTGTTTTTT	CASRDRANTGELFF
TRBV13	TRBJ1-2	.	.	13	TGTGCCAGCAGCCCACAGGGCCCCTATGGCTACACCTTC	CASSPQGPYGYTF
TRBV11-3	TRBJ1-1	.	few	13	TGTGCCAGCAGCTTAAGAGTGAACACTGAAGCTTTCTTT	CASSLRVNTEAFF
TRBV7-3	TRBJ2-2	.	once	13	TGTGCCAGCAGCTTAAGCGTCACCGGGGAGCTGTTTTTT	CASSLSVTGELFF
TRBV7-2	TRBJ2-7	TRBD1	.	14	TGTGCCAGCGGATTCGACAGGGTGGTTGACGAGCAGTACTTC	CASGFDRVVDEQYF
TRBV11-3	TRBJ2-3	TRBD2	.	16	TGTGCCAGCAGCTTAGTAGCAGCGGGGATCACAGATACGCAGTATTTT	CASSLVAAGITDTQYF
TRBV4-1	TRBJ1-1	.	.	16	TGCGCCAGCAGCCAAAAGGGTCTCAGGGTTGGCACTGAAGCTTTCTTT	CASSQKGLRVGTEAFF
TRBV6-1	TRBJ2-7	.	.	19	TGTGCCAGCAGTGAAAGGGGCGGGGGACATATATCTCTCACTACGGAGCAGTACTTC	CASSERGGGHISLTTEQYF
TRBV7-9	TRBJ2-3	TRBD2	.	17	TGTGCCAGCGGAGTGTATGGGACTAGCGGCTATACAGATACGCAGTATTTT	CASGVYGTSGYTDTQYF
TRBV7-2	TRBJ2-1	TRBD2	.	15	TGTGCCAGCAGCTTCCAGACTAGCGGGGGGGGTGAGCAGTTCTTC	CASSFQTSGGGEQFF
TRBV11-2	TRBJ2-1	.	.	17	TGTGCCAGCAGCTTAGGGACTTCGGGCGGCTGGCGCGATGAGCAGTTCTTC	CASSLGTSGGWRDEQFF
TRBV7-2	TRBJ2-5	TRBD1	once	15	TGTGCCAGCAGCGGGACAGTTGCCCTTCAAGAGACCCAGTACTTC	CASSGTVALQETQYF
TRBV5-1	TRBJ2-3	TRBD1	.	16	TGCGCCAGCAGCTTGGGGGGACAGCAGAGCACAGATACGCAGTATTTT	CASSLGGQQSTDTQYF
TRBV29-1	TRBJ1-1	.	.	13	TGCAGCGTCGTTGTAGGGGCGAACACTGAAGCTTTCTTT	CSVVVGANTEAFF
TRBV5-1	TRBJ2-7	TRBD2	.	14	TGCGCCAGCAGGAGGACTAGCGGGGCGAGGGAGCAGTACTTC	CASRRTSGAREQYF
TRBV7-2	TRBJ2-4	.	.	16	TGTGCCAGCAGCTTAGGGACCCACAGGGATGGATACATTCAGTACTTC	CASSLGTHRDGYIQYF
TRBV28	TRBJ1-2	.	.	13	TGTGCCAGCAGTTTAGGGATCAGGGGTGGCTACACCTTC	CASSLGIRGGYTF
TRBV7-3	TRBJ2-1	TRBD2	.	14	TGTGCCAGCGGCGGGGGTAGCGGGGTGAATGAGCAGTTCTTC	CASGGGSGVNEQFF
TRBV7-9	TRBJ1-2	TRBD1	.	15	TGTGCCAGCAGCTTAGCAGGCAGGGGGGTTGGTGGCTACACCTTC	CASSLAGRGVGGYTF
TRBV24-1	TRBJ1-2	TRBD1	once	14	TGTGCCACCAGTGAACCGACAGGGAACTATGGCTACACCTTC	CATSEPTGNYGYTF
TRBV7-9	TRBJ1-6	.	.	17	TGTGCCAGCAGCTCAGGGAGGGGGATCGAATACAATTCACCCCTCCACTTT	CASSSGRGIEYNSPLHF
TRBV4-1	TRBJ1-2	.	.	14	TGCGCCAGCAGCCAAGATCCCGGACTCTATGGCTACACCTTC	CASSQDPGLYGYTF
TRBV27	TRBJ2-2	TRBD2	.	17	TGTGCCAGCAGTTGGGAGGGGCGGGGGGGCTTCACCGGGGAGCTGTTTTTT	CASSWEGRGGFTGELFF
TRBV29-1	TRBJ2-1	TRBD2	once	14	TGCAGCGCAGCCGAGACTAGCGGATACAATGAGCAGTTCTTC	CSAAETSGYNEQFF
TRBV6-4	TRBJ1-6	TRBD1	.	14	TGTGCCAGCAGCCAGACAGGGAATAATTCACCCCTCCACTTT	CASSQTGNNSPLHF
TRBV18	TRBJ2-5	.	.	13	TGTGCCAGCTCACCTACAGGGCAAGAGACCCAGTACTTC	CASSPTGQETQYF